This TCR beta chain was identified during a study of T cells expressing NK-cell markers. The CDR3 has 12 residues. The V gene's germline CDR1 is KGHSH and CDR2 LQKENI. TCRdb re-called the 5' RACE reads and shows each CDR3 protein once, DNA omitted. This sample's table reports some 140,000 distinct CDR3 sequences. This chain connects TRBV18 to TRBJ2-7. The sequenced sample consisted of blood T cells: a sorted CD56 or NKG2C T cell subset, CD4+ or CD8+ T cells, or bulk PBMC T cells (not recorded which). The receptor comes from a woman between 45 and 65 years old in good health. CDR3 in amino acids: CASSPPGYEQYF.